The 18 T cell receptor beta chains below all came from one sample that was sequenced in a study of blood T cells in healthy people across ages. Together with a sample-barcoded 5' primer, a J-beta primer mix was included in a second PCR lasting about 6 to 11 cycles. TCRdb independently ran MiXCR on the 5' RACE reads; one entry per CDR3 protein. The sample carries about 1,400,000 distinct CDR3 sequences, about 40% recorded once. What was sequenced was blood. All receptors derive from a woman younger than 35 in good health.

The genes are TRBV5-1 and TRBJ2-1, with a tentative D call TRBD1 (6 bases). The CDR3 runs to 14 residues. V was pared by 0 bases and J by 10 bases, with 14 bases between. Germline CDR1 is SGHRS and CDR2 is YFSETQ. The CDR3 spells CASSLVGGSYEQFF. CDR3 DNA sequence: TGCGCCAGCAGCTTGGTTGGGGGCTCCTACGAGCAGTTCTTC.

The J gene is TRBJ2-5, the V gene TRBV28; D is possibly TRBD1 (6 bases). TRBJ2-7 matches the DNA end more closely, so the J call is doubtful. Germline V gene sequence: CDR1 MDHEN, CDR2 SYDVKM. The CDR3 covers 13 residues. CDR3 nucleotides: TGTGCCAGCAGCAAGGGGGTTAAATACGAGCAGTACTTC. Residues: CASSKGVKYEQYF.

The chain recombines TRBV24-1 with TRBJ2-1; a possible D gene is TRBD2 (6 bases). Trimming took off 2 bases at V and 0 bases at J, with 13 bases between the two ends. The germline CDR1 and CDR2 sequences are KGHDR and SFDVKD. The length of the CDR3 is 17 residues. The CDR3 reads CATSDSAGTYSYNEQFF. CDR3 coding DNA: TGTGCCACCAGTGATTCCGCAGGGACTTACTCCTACAATGAGCAGTTCTTC.

The chain uses TRBV9 and TRBJ2-1; D may be TRBD1 (5 bases). Per the germline V gene, CDR1 is SGDLS and CDR2 is YYNGEE. Deletions cut 1 base from V and 0 bases from J, with 8 bases between. The CDR3 spans 15 residues. CDR3 sequence (DNA): TGTGCCAGCAGCGTATTGGACACCTCCTACAATGAGCAGTTCTTC. This sequence encodes CASSVLDTSYNEQFF.

This clonotype has a handful of counts. The chain employs TRBV20-1 and TRBJ2-3; TRBD2 aligns across 12 bases. The length of the CDR3 is 19 residues. Trimming removed 6 bases from V and 1 base from J; junction bases left unmatched: 17. The germline CDR1 and CDR2 sequences are DFQATT and SNEGSKA (reference sequence). Here the CDR3 DNA reads TGCAGTGCCGCGTCGACTAGCGGGGGACCGAGAGGGCGCACAGATACGCAGTATTTT. Translation: CSAASTSGGPRGRTDTQYF.

With regard to this clonotype: Compared with germline, one end of the junction differs, possibly owing to a read error. CDR3 residues: CAGSQGDFATESSYNEQFF. The DNA for the CDR3 is TGTGCCGGCAGCCAAGGGGATTTCGCGACAGAGAGCTCCTACAATGAGCAGTTCTTC. The V and J genes are TRBV4-2 and TRBJ2-1, with D possibly matching TRBD1 (5 bases). The germline V gene has CDR1 LGHNA and CDR2 YNFKEQ. The CDR3 consists of 19 residues.

The V and J genes are TRBV5-1 and TRBJ1-1; no reliable D call. The germline V gene has CDR1 SGHRS and CDR2 YFSETQ. Trimming pared 0 bases from V and 4 bases from J, leaving 7 bases between. This CDR3 spans 13 amino acids. The CDR3 DNA follows: TGCGCCAGCAGCTTGGCCAGCCCCACTGAAGCTTTCTTT. Its translation: CASSLASPTEAFF.

In its sample, this clonotype was seen a few times. This chain uses TRBV10-1 with TRBJ2-7; 10 bases are shared with TRBD2. CDR3 length equals 15 residues. CDR1 is WNHNN and CDR2 is SYGVQD in the germline V gene (reference sequence). V was pared by 6 bases and J by 1 base, with 6 bases of the junction left unmatched. The CDR3, as DNA: TGCGCCAGCAGCGACCCGACTAGCGGGTCCTACGAGCAGTACTTC. This encodes CASSDPTSGSYEQYF.

This clonotype was detected only a few times. The chain carries TRBV5-1 and TRBJ1-2; 9 nucleotides match TRBD1. With 3 bases clipped from V and 3 bases from J, the junction kept 6 bases outside the gene matches. The CDR3 totals 15 residues. CDR1 and CDR2 from the germline V gene are SGHRS and YFSETQ. CDR3 region: CASSSQGAGDYGYTF. The CDR3 DNA is TGCGCCAGCAGCTCACAGGGGGCTGGGGACTATGGCTACACCTTC.

This clonotype has more than one count but fewer than ten. The chain employs TRBV10-3 and TRBJ2-7; no reliable D call. V shed 7 bases and J shed 2 bases, with 9 bases lying between them. This CDR3 has 12 residues. The germline V gene has CDR1 ENHRY and CDR2 SYGVKD. CDR3 in DNA: TGTGCCATCAAGGACGGGCCCTACGAGCAGTACTTC. Encoded protein: CAIKDGPYEQYF.

A few counts support this clonotype. This rearrangement joins TRBV12-3 or TRBV12-4 to TRBJ1-2; D unclear. With 7 bases removed from V and 4 bases from J, the gap between germline ends came to 16 bases. This CDR3 contains 14 residues. CDR3 coding DNA: TGTGCCAGCACCACCGGTAAGGGTGCCTATGGCTACACCTTC. Its translation: CASTTGKGAYGYTF.

This clonotype was counted a few times. This rearrangement joins TRBV12-5 to TRBJ2-2; 11 bases are shared with TRBD2. The length of the CDR3 is 16 residues. The germline V gene encodes CDR1 LGHNT and CDR2 FRNRAP. Trimming removed 4 bases from V and 3 bases from J; junction bases left unmatched: 4. The CDR3 DNA reads TGTGCTAGTGGTTCCCTAGCGGGGGGCTACACCGGGGAGCTGTTTTTT. Translating gives CASGSLAGGYTGELFF.

V gene TRBV6-1 combines with J gene TRBJ2-4; the D call may be TRBD1 or TRBD2 (5 bases each). The CDR3 has 12 residues. Germline V gene sequence: CDR1 MNHNS, CDR2 SASEGT. V lost 9 bases, J lost 4 bases, and 10 bases lay in between. In DNA, the CDR3 is TGTGCCAGTGGGGACCCTAAAAACATTCAGTACTTC. It yields the protein CASGDPKNIQYF.

This chain joins TRBV5-1 and TRBJ2-7; D not certain. Trimming pared 3 bases from V and 0 bases from J, leaving 13 bases between. The germline V gene has CDR1 SGHRS and CDR2 YFSETQ. The CDR3 contains 15 residues. CDR3 protein: CASSSPDSISYEQYF. CDR3 bases: TGCGCCAGCAGCTCGCCCGACTCGATCTCCTACGAGCAGTACTTC.

A few counts support this clonotype. This chain connects TRBV9 to TRBJ2-1; maybe TRBD1 (6 bases). The V and J ends lost 4 bases and 8 bases respectively, with 19 bases between them. The CDR3 covers 15 residues. Per the germline V gene, CDR1 is SGDLS and CDR2 is YYNGEE. CDR3 amino acids: CASSTRDTQGYEQFF. CDR3 nucleotides: TGTGCCAGCAGCACACGGGACACCCAGGGCTATGAGCAGTTCTTC. The full variable domain, rest sourced from reference TRBV9 and TRBJ2-1, is DSGVTQTPKHLITATGQRVTLRCSPRSGDLSVYWYQQSLDQGLQFLIQYYNGEERAKGNILERFSAQQFPDLHSELNLSSLELGDSALYFCASSTRDTQGYEQFFGPGTRLTVL.

This clonotype was recorded at least ten times. The chain has TRBV12-3 or TRBV12-4 and TRBJ1-2; tentative D call: TRBD1 (6 bases). CDR3 length: 14 residues. Trimming took off 6 bases at V and 6 bases at J, with 17 bases between the two ends. The CDR3 DNA sequence: TGTGCCAGCAGAGTCGGGGGGCAGGGAAATGGCTACACCTTC. Its translation: CASRVGGQGNGYTF.

V usage is TRBV5-6 and J usage is TRBJ2-4; the match to TRBD2 covers 8 bases. The J call is in doubt because the DNA end fits TRBJ2-7 better. The length of the CDR3 is 14 residues. Germline V gene data show CDR1 as SGHDT and CDR2 as YYEEEE. CDR3 nucleotide sequence: TGTGCCAGCAGCTTCAGCGGGAGTCAATACGAGCAGTACTTC. Amino acid sequence: CASSFSGSQYEQYF.

The genes are TRBV9 and TRBJ2-1, with D possibly being TRBD1 (5 bases). V was clipped by 3 bases and J by 2 bases, with 12 bases between them. The CDR3 length is 15 residues. Germline CDR1 SGDLS, CDR2 YYNGEE. CDR3 protein: CASSARRGTYNEQFF. The CDR3 DNA follows: TGTGCCAGCAGCGCCCGTAGGGGAACCTACAATGAGCAGTTCTTC.